This entry lists 13 T cell receptor beta chains sequenced from one sample in a study of T cell responses to AZD1222 COVID-19 vaccine (dated by TCRdb to 2020 to 2023). The method was the immunoSEQ multiplex PCR assay. TCRdb stores this immuneACCESS table with in-frame sequences only. Part of the clones is absent; in the studies checked, under half of the shortfall reflects unresolved V genes, and no reason is known for the rest. This sample holds more than 85,000 clones; about 89% were observed only once. Of the sample, 7.5% falls within the top ten clones. Interpreted using the paper, the time point label stands for: baseline before first vaccination. This specimen consisted of peripheral blood, obtained on day 0 of AZD1222 vaccination. The receptors were sampled from an adult in good health.

Only one count was recorded for this clone. This chain uses TRBV30 with TRBJ2-7, with 9 nucleotides matching TRBD2. V was clipped by 8 bases and J by 2 bases; unmatched bases: 4. Germline assignment: CDR1 GTSNPN and CDR2 SVGIG (reference sequence). The CDR3 is made up of 12 amino acids. Written as DNA, the CDR3 is TGTGCCGGGACTAGCAATCCCTACGAGCAGTACTTC. Translating it yields CAGTSNPYEQYF.

The DNA of the CDR3 is TGTGCCAGCAGCCCACCAGGGGGATTCTACAATGAGCAGTTCTTC. Amino acid sequence: CASSPPGGFYNEQFF. This sequence joins TRBV7-8 and TRBJ2-1; 7 bases are a match to TRBD1. The CDR3 extends over 15 amino acids. The J segment lost 3 bases and the V segment lost 5 bases, leaving 7 bases of the junction unmatched. Germline V CDR1 and CDR2: SGHVS, FQNEAQ.

The V and J genes are TRBV19 and TRBJ1-1, with TRBD1 as a possible D gene (6 bases). Trimming removed 5 bases from V and 3 bases from J, with 13 bases in between. The CDR3 extends over 14 amino acids. From germline, CDR1 is LNHDA and CDR2 SQIVND (reference sequence). CDR3 in DNA: TGTGCCAGTAGTCCCAGGGGCTTTGACACTGAAGCTTTCTTT. Protein: CASSPRGFDTEAFF.

The DNA of the CDR3 is TGTGCCAGCAGTTTATATCCGACTAGCGGCTACCAAGAGACCCAGTACTTC. This codes for CASSLYPTSGYQETQYF. This chain connects TRBV27 to TRBJ2-5; 9 bases are a match to TRBD2. This CDR3 is built from 17 residues. Germline V gives CDR1 MNHEY, CDR2 SMNVEV (reference sequence). Trimming cost V 1 base and J 0 bases; bases outside gene matches: 6.

This rearrangement joins TRBV19 to TRBJ1-2, with D uncertain. V dropped 9 bases and J dropped 2 bases, with 7 bases sitting between them. This CDR3 has 11 residues. From germline, CDR1 is LNHDA and CDR2 SQIVND (reference sequence). The CDR3 nucleotides are TGTGCCAGCCAGGTGAACTATGGCTACACCTTC. This encodes CASQVNYGYTF.

The chain links TRBV7-3 to TRBJ1-1; D is unclear. V was clipped by 5 bases and J by 5 bases, with 18 bases between them. This CDR3 is built from 15 residues. Germline CDR1 reads SGHTA; CDR2 reads FQGTGA. The DNA of the CDR3 is TGTGCCAGCAGCCCCCCCAGACTGACAAGAACTGAAGCTTTCTTT. This encodes CASSPPRLTRTEAFF.

V usage is TRBV4-2 and J usage is TRBJ1-2; D is unclear. Germline CDR1 reads LGHNA; CDR2 reads YNFKEQ. V was clipped by 0 bases and J by 3 bases, with 14 bases between them. This CDR3 is 16 amino acids long. Here the CDR3 reads CASSQDVGFSYYGYTF. The DNA of the CDR3 is TGTGCCAGCAGCCAAGATGTCGGGTTCTCCTACTATGGCTACACCTTC.

The chain couples TRBV3-1 (or the pseudogene TRBV3-2) to TRBJ2-1; no clear D gene. The CDR3 has 15 amino acids. Per germline, CDR1 LGHDT and CDR2 YNNKEL (reference sequence). Trimming took off 0 bases at V and 7 bases at J, with 13 bases between the two ends. CDR3 amino acids: CASSQDWILENEQFF. The CDR3, as DNA: TGTGCCAGCAGCCAAGATTGGATTTTGGAGAATGAGCAGTTCTTC.

The chain couples TRBV5-4 to TRBJ1-5, with D perhaps matching TRBD1 (6 bases). The V end was cut by 0 bases, the J end by 0 bases, with 10 bases between. CDR3 length equals 16 residues. Germline V gene data show CDR1 as SGHNT and CDR2 as YYREEE (reference sequence). The CDR3 loop reads CASSLGGPDSNQPQHF. The CDR3 DNA reads TGTGCCAGCAGCTTGGGGGGGCCGGATAGCAATCAGCCCCAGCATTTT. The full variable domain, in which reference TRBV5-4 and TRBJ1-5 provide the parts outside the CDR3, is ETGVTQSPTHLIKTRGQQVTLRCSSQSGHNTVSWYQQALGQGPQFIFQYYREEENGRGNFPPRFSGLQFPNYSSELNVNALELDDSALYLCASSLGGPDSNQPQHFGDGTRLSIL.

The chain combines TRBV21-1 with TRBJ1-5. TRBV21-1 is shown as a pseudogene. The CDR3 covers 12 residues. CDR3: CASANDYQPQHF. CDR3 DNA sequence: TGTGCCAGCGCTAACGACTATCAGCCCCAGCATTTT.

This chain joins TRBV5-1 and TRBJ1-4, with a weak D call TRBD1 (5 bases). Germline CDR1 and CDR2: SGHRS and YFSETQ. The CDR3 is made up of 16 amino acids. The V and J ends lost 4 bases and 2 bases respectively, with 15 bases between them. The CDR3 loop is CASSPGGGITNEKLFF. DNA for the CDR3: TGCGCCAGCAGCCCTGGTGGGGGTATCACTAATGAAAAACTGTTTTTT.

The chain employs TRBV12-5 and TRBJ2-7, with TRBD1 identical over 8 bases. The CDR3 covers 14 residues. The germline V gene encodes CDR1 LGHNT and CDR2 FRNRAP. V shed 0 bases, J shed 3 bases, and the junction held 1 base outside the gene matches. For the CDR3, the DNA is TGTGCTAGTGGTTTGGTAGACAGGGGCTACGAGCAGTACTTC. Encoded protein: CASGLVDRGYEQYF.

The genes are TRBV29-1 and TRBJ2-5, with D tentatively TRBD2 (5 bases). CDR1 and CDR2 (germline): SQVTM, ANQGSEA. Trimming shortened V by 8 bases and J by 3 bases, and 13 bases separated the two germline ends. This CDR3 contains 12 residues. In DNA form, the CDR3 reads TGCAGCTCCAAAGCGGTCGAAGAGACCCAGTACTTC. Residues: CSSKAVEETQYF.